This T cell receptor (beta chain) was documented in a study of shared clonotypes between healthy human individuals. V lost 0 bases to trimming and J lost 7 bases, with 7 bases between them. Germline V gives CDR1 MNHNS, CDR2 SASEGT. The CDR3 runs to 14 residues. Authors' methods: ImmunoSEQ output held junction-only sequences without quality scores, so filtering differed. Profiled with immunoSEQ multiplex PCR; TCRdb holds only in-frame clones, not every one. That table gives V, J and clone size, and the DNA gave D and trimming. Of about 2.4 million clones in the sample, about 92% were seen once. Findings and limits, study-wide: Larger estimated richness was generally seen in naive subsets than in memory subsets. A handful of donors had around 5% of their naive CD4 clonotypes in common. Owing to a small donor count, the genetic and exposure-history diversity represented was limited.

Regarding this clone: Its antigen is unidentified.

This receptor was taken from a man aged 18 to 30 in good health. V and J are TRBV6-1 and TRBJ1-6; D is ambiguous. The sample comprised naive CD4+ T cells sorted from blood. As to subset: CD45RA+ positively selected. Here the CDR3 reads CASSEAKYNSPLHF. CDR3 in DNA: TGTGCCAGCAGTGAAGCGAAATACAATTCACCCCTCCACTTT.